The following is a T cell receptor (beta chain) sequence with its context. What it recognizes is unknown. Terminally differentiated effector memory CD45RA+ cells were excluded by CCR7 positive selection of CD45RO-negative cells. TCRdb's table, derived via immunoSEQ multiplex PCR, lists solely in-frame clones and lacks some. The sample contains roughly 2.1 million clones, 85% to 95% of which appear only once. This specimen comes from a study of shared clonotypes between healthy human individuals. Study-wide findings and caveats: Large depth notwithstanding, sorted-subset sequencing proved incomplete by rarefaction.

This CDR3 is 16 amino acids long. J lost 15 bases, V lost 3 bases, and 19 bases had no gene match. Germline V CDR1 and CDR2: MGHDK, SYGVNS. The TCR comes from a man in his late teens or twenties in good health. Some clones in this sample may be carry-over from other donors' samples. The rearrangement joins TRBV25-1 to TRBJ2-1, with 8 bases aligning to TRBD1. The sample comprised naive CD8+ T cells from PBMCs. CDR3 protein: CASSDRLGGRNRGAFF. The CDR3 DNA sequence: TGTGCCAGCAGTGATCGACTAGGTGGGAGAAACAGGGGGGCGTTCTTC.